This is a list of T cell receptor beta chains from one sample in a study of blood T cells in healthy people across ages. TCRdb recomputed calls from the 5' RACE reads with MiXCR, one row per CDR3 protein. The sample yields roughly 790,000 distinct CDR3 sequences, roughly 45% seen once. The specimen was blood. These receptors were collected from a woman aged 60-70 years in good health. Each CDR3 is given with its conserved first and last residue. Each record gives: V gene, J gene, D gene, clone size, CDR3 protein, CDR3 DNA. The D gene is left open where the match is weak. Clone size is not always given. Where it is, it says once, few, many or a class for expanded clones.

V gene: TRBV7-9
J gene: TRBJ1-4
D gene: NA
clone size: NA
CDR3 protein: CASSPDPGIGEKLFF
CDR3 DNA: TGTGCCAGCAGCCCCGATCCGGGCATAGGGGAAAAACTGTTTTTT

V gene: TRBV5-1
J gene: TRBJ2-4
D gene: NA
clone size: few
CDR3 protein: CASSFGEDKNIQYF
CDR3 DNA: TGCGCCAGCAGCTTCGGAGAGGACAAAAACATTCAGTACTTC

V gene: TRBV9
J gene: TRBJ2-3
D gene: NA
clone size: once
CDR3 protein: CASSPGASDFTDTQYF
CDR3 DNA: TGTGCCAGCAGCCCCGGCGCGAGTGATTTCACAGATACGCAGTATTTT

V gene: TRBV20-1
J gene: TRBJ1-5
D gene: TRBD1
clone size: few
CDR3 protein: CSATPSAGGHGPQHF
CDR3 DNA: TGCAGTGCCACTCCCTCGGCAGGGGGCCACGGGCCCCAGCATTTT

V gene: TRBV6-5
J gene: TRBJ2-4
D gene: NA
clone size: few
CDR3 protein: CASSQGLRNIQYF
CDR3 DNA: TGTGCCAGTTCACAGGGCCTCCGGAACATTCAGTACTTC

V gene: TRBV4-3
J gene: TRBJ1-2
D gene: NA
clone size: NA
CDR3 protein: CASSIDRSYGYTF
CDR3 DNA: TGCGCCAGCAGCATCGACAGGAGCTATGGCTACACCTTC

V gene: TRBV12-3/TRBV12-4
J gene: TRBJ2-1
D gene: TRBD2
clone size: many
CDR3 protein: CASSLWVAGSDEQFF
CDR3 DNA: TGTGCCAGCAGTTTATGGGTAGCGGGGTCCGATGAGCAGTTCTTC

V gene: TRBV20-1
J gene: TRBJ1-2
D gene: NA
clone size: NA
CDR3 protein: CSAAGTGTRGYTF
CDR3 DNA: TGCAGTGCTGCTGGTACAGGGACAAGGGGCTACACCTTC

V gene: TRBV20-1
J gene: TRBJ1-6
D gene: NA
clone size: few
CDR3 protein: CSARATRGSENSPLHF
CDR3 DNA: TGCAGTGCTAGAGCCACCAGGGGCAGTGAGAATTCACCCCTCCACTTT

V gene: TRBV5-1
J gene: TRBJ2-7
D gene: TRBD2
clone size: NA
CDR3 protein: CASSNLAGDSYEQYF
CDR3 DNA: TGCGCCAGCAGCAATCTAGCGGGGGACTCCTACGAGCAGTACTTC

V gene: TRBV6-6
J gene: TRBJ2-7
D gene: NA
clone size: few
CDR3 protein: CASRLFQGTYEQYF
CDR3 DNA: TGTGCCAGCAGACTTTTCCAGGGTACCTACGAGCAGTACTTC

V gene: TRBV21-1
J gene: TRBJ2-5
D gene: NA
clone size: NA
CDR3 protein: CASSTPSVGVGETQYF
CDR3 DNA: TGTGCCAGCAGCACTCCCTCTGTGGGAGTAGGGGAGACCCAGTACTTC

V gene: TRBV20-1
J gene: TRBJ2-5
D gene: NA
clone size: few
CDR3 protein: CSAPGKGSQETQYF
CDR3 DNA: TGCAGTGCTCCCGGGAAGGGGAGCCAAGAGACCCAGTACTTC

V gene: TRBV28
J gene: TRBJ1-6
D gene: TRBD1
clone size: few
CDR3 protein: CASSTGQGSSYNSPLHF
CDR3 DNA: TGTGCCAGCAGTACGGGACAGGGAAGCTCCTATAATTCACCCCTCCACTTT

V gene: TRBV6-5
J gene: TRBJ2-7
D gene: NA
clone size: few
CDR3 protein: CASSYSSADSSYEQYF
CDR3 DNA: TGTGCCAGCAGTTACTCTTCAGCGGACAGCTCCTACGAGCAGTACTTC

V gene: TRBV7-8
J gene: TRBJ2-7
D gene: NA
clone size: NA
CDR3 protein: CASRKEVQGPSYEQYF
CDR3 DNA: TGTGCCAGCAGGAAGGAGGTCCAGGGTCCCTCCTACGAGCAGTACTTC

V gene: TRBV7-9
J gene: TRBJ2-3
D gene: NA
clone size: NA
CDR3 protein: CASSLEGFVDTQYF
CDR3 DNA: TGTGCCAGCAGCTTAGAGGGGTTCGTGGATACGCAGTATTTT

V gene: TRBV9
J gene: TRBJ2-3
D gene: NA
clone size: few
CDR3 protein: CASSVGGGNTDTQYF
CDR3 DNA: TGTGCCAGCAGCGTAGGTGGAGGAAACACAGATACGCAGTATTTT

V gene: TRBV5-1
J gene: TRBJ2-7
D gene: NA
clone size: few
CDR3 protein: CASSLQEEQYF
CDR3 DNA: TGCGCCAGCAGCTTGCAGGAGGAGCAGTACTTC

V gene: TRBV12-3/TRBV12-4
J gene: TRBJ2-6
D gene: TRBD1
clone size: few
CDR3 protein: CASRRTGLRGANVLTF
CDR3 DNA: TGTGCCAGTAGGAGGACAGGGCTCAGGGGGGCCAACGTCCTGACTTTC

V gene: TRBV20-1
J gene: TRBJ2-3
D gene: NA
clone size: few
CDR3 protein: CSARYTGADTQYF
CDR3 DNA: TGCAGTGCTAGATATACGGGGGCAGATACGCAGTATTTT

V gene: TRBV7-9
J gene: TRBJ1-1
D gene: TRBD1
clone size: NA
CDR3 protein: CASSRDRSNTEAFF
CDR3 DNA: TGTGCCAGCAGCCGGGACAGATCGAACACTGAAGCTTTCTTT

V gene: TRBV9
J gene: TRBJ2-3
D gene: TRBD2
clone size: few
CDR3 protein: CASSVGPSGSTDTQYF
CDR3 DNA: TGTGCCAGCAGCGTAGGGCCTAGCGGGAGCACAGATACGCAGTATTTT

V gene: TRBV6-1
J gene: TRBJ2-7
D gene: TRBD1
clone size: few
CDR3 protein: CASRFGQGRNYEQYF
CDR3 DNA: TGTGCCAGCAGATTCGGACAGGGTAGGAATTACGAGCAGTACTTC

V gene: TRBV20-1
J gene: TRBJ2-7
D gene: NA
clone size: NA
CDR3 protein: CSATISGSYEQYF
CDR3 DNA: TGCAGTGCTACCATCAGCGGGTCCTACGAGCAGTACTTC

V gene: TRBV12-3/TRBV12-4
J gene: TRBJ2-3
D gene: TRBD2
clone size: NA
CDR3 protein: CASSLMSSGGMDTQYF
CDR3 DNA: TGTGCCAGCAGTTTAATGTCTAGCGGGGGGATGGATACGCAGTATTTT

V gene: TRBV6-5
J gene: TRBJ2-7
D gene: NA
clone size: many
CDR3 protein: CASMVGVLSYEQYF
CDR3 DNA: TGTGCCAGCATGGTGGGGGTCTTATCCTACGAGCAGTACTTC

V gene: TRBV5-1
J gene: TRBJ2-7
D gene: NA
clone size: NA
CDR3 protein: CASSLTVSSYEQYF
CDR3 DNA: TGCGCCAGCAGCTTGACGGTAAGCTCCTACGAGCAGTACTTC

V gene: TRBV5-1
J gene: TRBJ2-1
D gene: NA
clone size: NA
CDR3 protein: CASSSGLLSYNEQFF
CDR3 DNA: TGCGCCAGCAGCTCGGGACTCCTGTCCTACAATGAGCAGTTCTTC

V gene: TRBV6-1
J gene: TRBJ2-2
D gene: TRBD1
clone size: NA
CDR3 protein: CASSVGTGGAGGTGELFF
CDR3 DNA: TGTGCCAGCAGTGTAGGGACAGGGGGTGCTGGCGGAACGGGGGAGCTGTTTTTT

V gene: TRBV10-3
J gene: TRBJ2-6
D gene: TRBD1
clone size: NA
CDR3 protein: CAIRGQVRSGANVLTF
CDR3 DNA: TGTGCCATCAGGGGACAGGTTCGCTCTGGGGCCAACGTCCTGACTTTC

V gene: TRBV6-2/TRBV6-3
J gene: TRBJ2-1
D gene: NA
clone size: NA
CDR3 protein: CASSNSNEQFF
CDR3 DNA: TGTGCCAGCAGCAACAGCAATGAGCAGTTCTTC

V gene: TRBV12-3/TRBV12-4
J gene: TRBJ2-3
D gene: TRBD2
clone size: NA
CDR3 protein: CASSSRTSGRWYTQYF
CDR3 DNA: TGTGCCAGCAGTTCGCGGACTAGCGGGAGATGGTATACGCAGTATTTT

V gene: TRBV18
J gene: TRBJ2-1
D gene: TRBD2
clone size: NA
CDR3 protein: CASSPQGLAPYSGQFF
CDR3 DNA: TGTGCCAGCTCACCACAAGGACTAGCTCCCTACAGTGGGCAGTTCTTC

V gene: TRBV18
J gene: TRBJ2-3
D gene: NA
clone size: NA
CDR3 protein: CASSPGGTATQYF
CDR3 DNA: TGTGCCAGCTCACCAGGGGGGACAGCTACGCAGTATTTT

V gene: TRBV2
J gene: TRBJ1-2
D gene: NA
clone size: few
CDR3 protein: CASSEAAGGGLGGYTF
CDR3 DNA: TGTGCCAGCAGTGAAGCGGCCGGCGGGGGGTTGGGTGGCTACACCTTC

V gene: TRBV6-6
J gene: TRBJ2-7
D gene: TRBD1
clone size: NA
CDR3 protein: CASSPQRGWGDRYEQYF
CDR3 DNA: TGTGCCAGCAGTCCGCAAAGGGGGTGGGGGGACAGGTACGAGCAGTACTTC

V gene: TRBV14
J gene: TRBJ2-7
D gene: NA
clone size: NA
CDR3 protein: CASSPQGREYF
CDR3 DNA: TGTGCCAGCAGCCCCCAGGGGAGAGAGTACTTC

V gene: TRBV6-5
J gene: TRBJ2-1
D gene: TRBD1
clone size: NA
CDR3 protein: CASSYRSGGSYNEQFF
CDR3 DNA: TGTGCCAGCAGTTACAGGTCAGGGGGATCCTACAATGAGCAGTTCTTC

V gene: TRBV10-3
J gene: TRBJ2-1
D gene: NA
clone size: NA
CDR3 protein: CAISEKGYNEQFF
CDR3 DNA: TGTGCCATCAGTGAAAAGGGGTACAATGAGCAGTTCTTC

V gene: TRBV21-1
J gene: TRBJ2-7
D gene: NA
clone size: NA
CDR3 protein: CASPHAEQYF
CDR3 DNA: TGTGCCAGCCCACACGCGGAGCAGTACTTC

V gene: TRBV7-2
J gene: TRBJ2-1
D gene: NA
clone size: NA
CDR3 protein: CASSWGISGSPSYNEQFF
CDR3 DNA: TGTGCCAGCAGCTGGGGGATTAGCGGCTCCCCCTCCTACAATGAGCAGTTCTTC

V gene: TRBV9
J gene: TRBJ2-4
D gene: NA
clone size: NA
CDR3 protein: CASSTGPSPNIQYF
CDR3 DNA: TGTGCCAGCAGCACCGGGCCTTCCCCAAACATTCAGTACTTC

V gene: TRBV10-3
J gene: TRBJ1-4
D gene: TRBD1
clone size: few
CDR3 protein: CAISEGTGSEKLFF
CDR3 DNA: TGTGCCATCAGTGAAGGGACAGGTTCTGAAAAACTGTTTTTT

V gene: TRBV20-1
J gene: TRBJ2-1
D gene: NA
clone size: NA
CDR3 protein: CSATGDPYNEQFF
CDR3 DNA: TGCAGTGCTACGGGGGATCCCTACAATGAGCAGTTCTTC

V gene: TRBV7-2
J gene: TRBJ2-7
D gene: NA
clone size: NA
CDR3 protein: CASRDRDPTTSSYEQYF
CDR3 DNA: TGTGCCAGCAGGGACCGGGACCCAACAACAAGCTCCTACGAGCAGTACTTC

V gene: TRBV5-8
J gene: TRBJ2-7
D gene: NA
clone size: NA
CDR3 protein: CASSGGSPGLEQYF
CDR3 DNA: TGTGCCAGCAGCGGGGGCTCCCCTGGGCTCGAGCAGTACTTC

V gene: TRBV28
J gene: TRBJ2-5
D gene: TRBD2
clone size: few
CDR3 protein: CASLILTSGNQETQYF
CDR3 DNA: TGTGCCAGCTTAATCTTGACTAGCGGAAACCAAGAGACCCAGTACTTC

V gene: TRBV5-4
J gene: TRBJ2-7
D gene: TRBD2
clone size: few
CDR3 protein: CASSWGTSGSAYEQYF
CDR3 DNA: TGTGCCAGCAGCTGGGGGACTAGCGGGAGCGCCTACGAGCAGTACTTC

V gene: TRBV20-1
J gene: TRBJ2-3
D gene: NA
clone size: NA
CDR3 protein: CSVGRSNQPQYF
CDR3 DNA: TGCAGTGTAGGGCGTAGCAATCAGCCCCAGTATTTT

V gene: TRBV3-1
J gene: TRBJ1-2
D gene: NA
clone size: NA
CDR3 protein: CASSQVRTGGYTF
CDR3 DNA: TGTGCCAGCAGCCAAGTCCGAACAGGGGGCTACACCTTC

V gene: TRBV20-1
J gene: TRBJ1-1
D gene: NA
clone size: NA
CDR3 protein: CSARRDGGFTEAFF
CDR3 DNA: TGCAGTGCTAGAAGGGACGGAGGGTTCACTGAAGCTTTCTTT

V gene: TRBV3-1
J gene: TRBJ2-4
D gene: NA
clone size: few
CDR3 protein: CASSQDLVQKNIQYF
CDR3 DNA: TGTGCCAGCAGCCAGGACTTGGTACAGAAAAACATTCAGTACTTC

V gene: TRBV20-1
J gene: TRBJ1-4
D gene: TRBD1
clone size: few
CDR3 protein: CSAPTGRNEKLFF
CDR3 DNA: TGCAGTGCCCCGACAGGGAGAAATGAAAAACTGTTTTTT